The present T cell receptor beta chain was sequenced within a study of cytomegalovirus exposure and HLA in healthy donors. Method: immunoSEQ multiplex PCR; TCRdb's copy keeps in-frame clones and lacks some. The sample has some 320,000 clones; roughly nine tenths are singletons. The V and J ends lost 4 bases and 4 bases, in that order; junction bases with no gene match: 6. This CDR3 comprises 16 residues. The germline V gene encodes CDR1 SGHDN and CDR2 FVKESK. Findings of the study overall: Researchers catalogued about 160 TCR beta chains as cytomegalovirus-associated. There were some public TCRs occurring in many donors, but most TCR sequences were rare. Reported performance of the classifier showed diagnosis of cytomegalovirus status with high specificity and sensitivity. A subsequent analysis found that TCR clusters from the first cohort also tended to co-occur in the 130 or so validation repertoires, with approximately 94% of cluster scores above 0.

Remarks on this clone: Antigen specificity is unknown.

The rearrangement links TRBV14 to TRBJ2-1, with 11 bases that match TRBD2. The sample was PBMCs. This clonotype originated in a woman in her twenties or thirties in good health and CMV-seropositive. The CDR3 nucleotides are TGTGCCAGCAGCCTCGGGGCTAGCGGGGGGTACAATGAGCAGTTCTTC. Translation: CASSLGASGGYNEQFF.